These 26 T cell receptor beta chains came from one sample sequenced in a study of shared clonotypes between healthy human individuals. TCRdb's table, derived via immunoSEQ multiplex PCR, lists solely in-frame clones and lacks some. The profile covers about 2.4 million clones, with approximately 94% appearing a single time and about 0.39% taken by the ten largest. Sequencing was done on a sample of naive CD4+ T cells from PBMCs. The subset: CD45RA+ positively selected. The source of these receptors is a young man in good health. Some clones in this sample may be carry-over from other donors' samples.

This rearrangement joins TRBV5-6 to TRBJ2-3; 9 bases are a match to TRBD2. Germline V lookup: CDR1 SGHDT, CDR2 YYEEEE. J was trimmed by 2 bases and V by 1 base; bases with no gene match: 5. The CDR3 runs to 16 residues. Here the CDR3 DNA reads TGTGCCAGCAGCTTGCGACTAGCGGATTTCACAGATACGCAGTATTTT. It encodes CASSLRLADFTDTQYF.

J is TRBJ2-6 and V is TRBV5-6, with 7 bases that match TRBD1. In germline, CDR1 is SGHDT, CDR2 YYEEEE. The CDR3 has 18 amino acids. V lost 4 bases, J lost 0 bases, and 10 bases stayed unmatched. CDR3 sequence: CASSVTGTALSGANVLTF. CDR3 bases: TGTGCCAGCAGCGTAACCGGGACAGCGCTCTCTGGGGCCAACGTCCTGACTTTC.

This rearrangement joins TRBV5-4 to TRBJ2-3, with 12 bases lining up with TRBD2. The germline CDR1 and CDR2 sequences are SGHNT and YYREEE (reference sequence). The CDR3 runs 15 residues. V shed 5 bases and J 2 bases; nucleotides not matched to a gene: 3. Here the CDR3 DNA reads TGTGCCAGCAGACGGACTAGCGGGACCACAGATACGCAGTATTTT. Translating it yields CASRRTSGTTDTQYF.

The CDR3 here is CASSPVQGSHEQYF. CDR3 coding DNA: TGTGCCAGCAGCCCTGTGCAAGGGAGCCACGAGCAGTACTTC. The V gene is TRBV7-7, the J gene TRBJ2-7; D possibly corresponds to TRBD2 (5 bases). This CDR3 has 14 amino acids. Trimming pared 5 bases from V and 5 bases from J, leaving 16 bases between. Germline V gives CDR1 SSHAT, CDR2 FNYEAQ (reference sequence).

The rearrangement joins TRBV27 to TRBJ1-2; D is ambiguous. The CDR3 contains 15 residues. Trimming stripped 2 bases from V and 6 bases from J, with 16 bases between. Germline loops: CDR1 MNHEY, CDR2 SMNVEV (reference sequence). CDR3 bases: TGTGCCAGCAGTTTAAAGGCTGCGCAGAACCATGGCTACACCTTC. It is translated as CASSLKAAQNHGYTF.

This rearrangement joins TRBV18 to TRBJ1-1, with D possibly matching TRBD1 (6 bases). There are 13 residues in the CDR3. Germline V gene data show CDR1 as KGHSH and CDR2 as LQKENI. V was pared by 0 bases and J by 11 bases, with 13 bases between. The CDR3 DNA follows: TGTGCCAGCTCACCACCGTCGCAGGGGAGGGCTTTCTTT. This encodes CASSPPSQGRAFF. Looking up the rest from reference TRBV18 and TRBJ1-1 gives the full variable domain: NAGVMQNPRHLVRRRGQEARLRCSPMKGHSHVYWYRQLPEEGLKFMVYLQKENIIDESGMPKERFSAEFPKEGPSILRIQQVVRGDSAAYFCASSPPSQGRAFFGQGTRLTVV.

This clone was found once. Germline and junction disagree at one end, which may indicate a read error. The chain has TRBV7-2 and TRBJ2-6; D is possibly TRBD1 (6 bases). The germline V gene encodes CDR1 SGHTA and CDR2 FQGNSA. This CDR3 region has 16 residues. For the CDR3, the DNA is TGTGCCAGCAGCTGGACAGATTCCTCTGGGGCCAACGTTCTGACTTTC. Translation: CASSWTDSSGANVLTF.

The chain joins TRBV28 to TRBJ1-3; D not certain. The CDR3 runs 17 residues. The germline V and J ends were trimmed by 4 bases and 0 bases, with 16 bases remaining between them. Germline assignment: CDR1 MDHEN and CDR2 SYDVKM. The CDR3 bases are TGTGCCAGCAGTTCCCGACTGTTTTCCAACTCTGGAAACACCATATATTTT. Its translation: CASSSRLFSNSGNTIYF.

V gene TRBV30 combines with J gene TRBJ2-4; D gene uncertain. The germline CDR1 and CDR2 sequences are GTSNPN and SVGIG (reference sequence). V shed 0 bases and J shed 10 bases, with 10 bases lying between them. The CDR3 loop spans 12 amino acids. In DNA, the CDR3 is TGTGCCTGGAGTGTCCGCAGTCTAATTCAGTACTTC. This codes for CAWSVRSLIQYF.

V and J are TRBV5-4 and TRBJ2-1; D gene uncertain. Germline loops: CDR1 SGHNT, CDR2 YYREEE (reference sequence). The CDR3 runs to 15 residues. V lost 5 bases and J lost 2, with 14 bases in between. The CDR3 bases are TGTGCCAGCAGTTCCCCACGCGCCACCTACAATGAGCAGTTCTTC. It specifies CASSSPRATYNEQFF.

CDR3 sequence reads: CASSLTGGQGNQPQHF. CDR3 nucleotides: TGCGCCAGCAGCCTGACAGGGGGCCAGGGCAATCAGCCCCAGCATTTT. The chain has TRBV5-1 and TRBJ1-5; 10 nucleotides line up with TRBD1. The CDR3 length is 16 residues. Germline V lookup: CDR1 SGHRS, CDR2 YFSETQ. Germline trimming cut 4 bases from V and 2 bases from J; bases unmatched to any gene: 6.

This chain connects TRBV7-9 to TRBJ1-2; D gene uncertain. The ends were cut back, 5 bases at V and 7 bases at J, with 17 bases in the middle. CDR1 SEHNR and CDR2 FQNEAQ come from the germline V gene (reference sequence). This CDR3 comprises 14 residues. CDR3 sequence: CASSRLGEVSGYTF. The CDR3 DNA sequence: TGTGCCAGCAGCCGCCTTGGGGAGGTCTCTGGCTACACCTTC.

This rearrangement joins TRBV5-1 to TRBJ2-1; D perhaps matches TRBD1 (5 bases). V gave up 0 bases and J gave up 6 bases, with 10 bases separating them. The germline V gene has CDR1 SGHRS and CDR2 YFSETQ. The CDR3 contains 14 residues. CDR3 sequence: CASSLGQRGNEQFF. CDR3 DNA sequence: TGCGCCAGCAGCTTGGGACAAAGGGGCAATGAGCAGTTCTTC.

This chain uses TRBV11-2 with TRBJ2-7; TRBD1 or TRBD2 may be the D gene (6 bases each). Germline lookup yields CDR1 SGHAT and CDR2 FQNNGV. CDR3 size: 14 residues. The V and J ends lost 5 bases and 9 bases respectively, with 20 bases between them. In nucleotides, the CDR3 is TGTGCCAGCAGCAGGGGGGAATCGTTGGGCCCGCAGTACTTC. As protein: CASSRGESLGPQYF.

The rearrangement uses TRBV19 and TRBJ2-1; 11 nucleotides match TRBD2. Germline CDR1 reads LNHDA; CDR2 reads SQIVND (reference sequence). Trimming took 3 bases from V and 7 from J; bases not matched to a gene: 8. This CDR3 is 16 amino acids long. In nucleotides, the CDR3 is TGTGCCAGTAGTATCCCGGGACTAGCGGTCCGGAATGAGCAGTTCTTC. This gives the protein CASSIPGLAVRNEQFF.

This clone was found once. The chain uses TRBV6-6 and TRBJ2-5; D may correspond to TRBD1 or TRBD2 (5 bases each). The germline gives CDR1 MNHNY, CDR2 SVGAGI (reference sequence). Trimming left V 6 bases short and J 6 bases short, with 14 bases between. This CDR3 has 13 amino acids. The CDR3 region has the DNA TGTGCCAGCAGGATAGGGGACCCACAGACCCAGTACTTC. Residues: CASRIGDPQTQYF.

V gene TRBV9 combines with J gene TRBJ1-1; TRBD1 matches at 7 bases. V shed 0 bases, J shed 4 bases, and the junction held 9 bases outside the gene matches. This CDR3 has 16 amino acids. Germline V gene sequence: CDR1 SGDLS, CDR2 YYNGEE. For the CDR3, the DNA is TGTGCCAGCAGCGTAGGAGGGGGCCGGACCAGCACTGAAGCTTTCTTT. Translated, it gives CASSVGGGRTSTEAFF.

The J gene is TRBJ2-2, the V gene TRBV7-2; unclear D gene. The CDR3 is 15 residues long. Germline V gives CDR1 SGHTA, CDR2 FQGNSA. V was cut by 2 bases and J by 2 bases, with 9 bases left in between. This chain's CDR3 is CASSLYAVNTGELFF. The CDR3 nucleotides read TGTGCCAGCAGCTTATACGCCGTAAACACCGGGGAGCTGTTTTTT.

V and J are TRBV20-1 and TRBJ2-5; no clear D. Per germline, CDR1 DFQATT and CDR2 SNEGSKA (reference sequence). This CDR3 has 11 amino acids. The germline V and J ends were trimmed by 8 bases and 2 bases, with 9 bases remaining between them. The CDR3 sequence is CSTKHQETQYF. CDR3 in DNA: TGCAGTACTAAGCATCAAGAGACCCAGTACTTC.

This clone was counted only a few times. CDR3 sequence (DNA): TGTGCCAGCAGTCCGCCACAGTTCCATGGCTACACCTTC. Translating gives CASSPPQFHGYTF. V usage is TRBV28 and J usage is TRBJ1-2, with unresolved D. This CDR3 has 13 amino acids. Per the germline V gene, CDR1 is MDHEN and CDR2 is SYDVKM. The ends were cut back, 5 bases at V and 6 bases at J, with 13 bases in the middle.

The chain joins TRBV11-3 to TRBJ2-5; 11 bases map to TRBD2. The CDR3 sequence is 17 residues long. V shed 1 base, J shed 1 base, and the junction held 5 bases outside the gene matches. Germline values: CDR1 SGHNT, CDR2 YENEEA. The CDR3 region has the DNA TGTGCCAGCAGCTTAGGGTCGACTAGCGGGGTCCAAGAGACCCAGTACTTC. Amino acids: CASSLGSTSGVQETQYF.

The V and J genes are TRBV11-2 and TRBJ2-1; 7 bases align to TRBD2. The CDR3 spans 15 residues. V gave up 2 bases and J gave up 4 bases; unmatched junction bases: 5. Germline loops: CDR1 SGHAT, CDR2 FQNNGV. CDR3 protein: CASSLFLAVYNEQFF. CDR3 coding DNA: TGTGCCAGCAGCTTATTCCTAGCGGTTTACAATGAGCAGTTCTTC.

The chain links TRBV10-3 to TRBJ2-2; a possible D gene is TRBD1 (7 bases). CDR3 size: 14 residues. V was trimmed by 8 bases and J by 5 bases, leaving 15 bases between them. Germline V gives CDR1 ENHRY, CDR2 SYGVKD. The CDR3 DNA sequence: TGTGCCATCCGGTGGCAGGGGGGAACCGGGGAGCTGTTTTTT. Translation gives CAIRWQGGTGELFF.

This sequence joins TRBV28 and TRBJ1-2, with TRBD1 matching over 8 bases. CDR1 and CDR2 (germline): MDHEN, SYDVKM. The CDR3 runs 13 residues. Trimming at V came to 7 bases and at J to 4 bases, leaving 5 bases not matched to a gene. CDR3 sequence: CASTSGGGYGYTF. In DNA form, the CDR3 reads TGTGCCAGCACCTCAGGGGGCGGCTATGGCTACACCTTC.

The chain joins TRBV29-1 to TRBJ1-1; D uncertain. Germline V gene sequence: CDR1 SQVTM, CDR2 ANQGSEA. Deletions cut 4 bases from V and 4 bases from J, with 16 bases between. The length of the CDR3 is 14 residues. This CDR3 reads CSVAERLKGTEAFF. CDR3 sequence (DNA): TGCAGCGTTGCCGAAAGGCTGAAGGGCACTGAAGCTTTCTTT. Drawing the rest from reference TRBV29-1 and TRBJ1-1, the complete variable domain is SAVISQKPSRDICQRGTSLTIQCQVDSQVTMMFWYRQQPGQSLTLIATANQGSEATYESGFVIDKFPISRPNLTFSTLTVSNMSPEDSSIYLCSVAERLKGTEAFFGQGTRLTVV.

The chain couples TRBV19 to TRBJ2-1; tentatively, D is TRBD1 (6 bases). Germline V gene data show CDR1 as LNHDA and CDR2 as SQIVND (reference sequence). This CDR3 has 13 residues. V was shortened by 6 bases and J by 0 bases, with 6 bases between the two germline ends. CDR3 residues: CASRDSSYNEQFF. CDR3 in DNA: TGTGCCAGTAGGGACAGCTCCTACAATGAGCAGTTCTTC. The variable domain in full, with the rest retrieved from reference TRBV19 and TRBJ2-1, is DGGITQSPKYLFRKEGQNVTLSCEQNLNHDAMYWYRQDPGQGLRLIYYSQIVNDFQKGDIAEGYSVSREKKESFPLTVTSAQKNPTAFYLCASRDSSYNEQFFGPGTRLTVL.